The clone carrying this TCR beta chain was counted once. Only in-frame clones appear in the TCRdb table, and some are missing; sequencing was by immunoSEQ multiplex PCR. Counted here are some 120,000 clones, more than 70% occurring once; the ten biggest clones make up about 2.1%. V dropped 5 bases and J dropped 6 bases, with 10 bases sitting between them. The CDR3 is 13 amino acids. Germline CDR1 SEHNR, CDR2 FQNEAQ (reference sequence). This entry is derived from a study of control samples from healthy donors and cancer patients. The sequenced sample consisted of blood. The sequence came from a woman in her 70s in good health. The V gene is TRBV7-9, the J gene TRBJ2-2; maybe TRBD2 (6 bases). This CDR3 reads CASSVAGSGELFF. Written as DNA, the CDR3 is TGTGCCAGCAGCGTGGCGGGGTCCGGGGAGCTGTTTTTT.